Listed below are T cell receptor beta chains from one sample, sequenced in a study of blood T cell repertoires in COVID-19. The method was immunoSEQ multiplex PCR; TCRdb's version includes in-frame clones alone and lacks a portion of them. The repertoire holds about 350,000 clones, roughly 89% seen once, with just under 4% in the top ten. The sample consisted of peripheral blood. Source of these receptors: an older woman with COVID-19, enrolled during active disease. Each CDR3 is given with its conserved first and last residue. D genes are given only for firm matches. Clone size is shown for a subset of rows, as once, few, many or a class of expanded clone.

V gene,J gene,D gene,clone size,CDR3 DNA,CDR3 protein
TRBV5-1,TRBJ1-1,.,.,TGCGCCAGCACAGGGAACACTGAAGCTTTCTTT,CASTGNTEAFF
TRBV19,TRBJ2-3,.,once,TGTGCCAGTTCCATCAGAGATACGCAGTATTTT,CASSIRDTQYF
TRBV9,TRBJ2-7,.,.,TGTGCCAGCAGCCCCGAGGGGGTAGCCGTAAACGAGCAGTACTTC,CASSPEGVAVNEQYF
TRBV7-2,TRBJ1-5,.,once,TGTGCCAGCAGCTGGGAGTTGAATCAGCCCCAGCATTTT,CASSWELNQPQHF
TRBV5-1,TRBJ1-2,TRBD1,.,TGCGCCAGCAGCTCCACAGGGGTGCAGGGCTACACCTTC,CASSSTGVQGYTF
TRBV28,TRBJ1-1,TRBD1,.,TGTGCCAGCCGCTCAGCGACAGGGCCGAACACTGAAGCTTTCTTT,CASRSATGPNTEAFF
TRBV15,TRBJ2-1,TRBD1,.,TGTGCCACCAGCAGAGGGACAGGGGTATCCAATGAGCAGTTCTTC,CATSRGTGVSNEQFF
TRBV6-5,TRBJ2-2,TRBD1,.,TGTGCCAGCAGCATACGACAGGGGGACACCGGGGAGCTGTTTTTT,CASSIRQGDTGELFF
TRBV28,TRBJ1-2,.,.,TGTGCCAGCAAGTACAGGACAGCCTATGGCTACACCTTC,CASKYRTAYGYTF
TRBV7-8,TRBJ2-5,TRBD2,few,TGTGCCAGCAGCTCGGGACTAGCGGGGGGGCCCGGGGAGACCCAGTACTTC,CASSSGLAGGPGETQYF
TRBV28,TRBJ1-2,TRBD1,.,TGTGCCAGCAGTTTGAGGGGGCTACTTCAAGGTTCCACCTTC,CASSLRGLLQGSTF
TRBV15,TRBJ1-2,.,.,TGTGCCACCAGCAGAGCTGGGCAGGGCTATGGCTACACCTTC,CATSRAGQGYGYTF
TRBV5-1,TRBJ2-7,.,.,TGCGCCAGCAGCCCACAGGGGGGGGGCCCCTACGAGCAGTACTTC,CASSPQGGGPYEQYF
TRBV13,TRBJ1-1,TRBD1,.,TGTGCCAGCAGCTTAAACAGGGGTGAGAGTGAAGCTTTCTTT,CASSLNRGESEAFF
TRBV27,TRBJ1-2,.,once,TGTGCCAGCAGTTTCACTGCGTCGGATGGCTACACCTTC,CASSFTASDGYTF
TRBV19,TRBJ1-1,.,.,TGTGCCAGTAGGTCAGGGCAGAACACTGAAGCTTTCTTT,CASRSGQNTEAFF
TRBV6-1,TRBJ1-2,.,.,TGTGCCAGCAGTGAGTCCCATAAGGGACAAAACTATGGCTACACCTTC,CASSESHKGQNYGYTF
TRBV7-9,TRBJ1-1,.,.,TGTGCCAGCAGCTTATTTTCAGTGAACACTGAAGCTTTCTTT,CASSLFSVNTEAFF
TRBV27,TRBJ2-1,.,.,TGTGCCAGCAGTTTATCGTTCGCCGGGGACAATGAGCAGTTCTTC,CASSLSFAGDNEQFF
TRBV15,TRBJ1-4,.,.,TGTGCCACCAGCAACCTAGAGGGTGAAAAACTGTTTTTT,CATSNLEGEKLFF
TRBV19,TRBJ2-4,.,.,TGTGCCAGTAGTATCCAGGGAAAGGCCAAAAACATTCAGTACTTC,CASSIQGKAKNIQYF
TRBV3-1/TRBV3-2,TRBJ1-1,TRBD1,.,TGTGCCAGCAGCACCCGGACAGGATCGAACACTGAAGCTTTCTTT,CASSTRTGSNTEAFF
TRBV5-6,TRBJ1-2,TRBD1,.,TGTGCCAGCAGCTTGGTCGGACAGGTATTAAACTATGGCTACACCTTC,CASSLVGQVLNYGYTF
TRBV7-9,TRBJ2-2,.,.,TGTGCCAGCACCGCGGGCCAGACGAACACCGGGGAGCTGTTTTTT,CASTAGQTNTGELFF
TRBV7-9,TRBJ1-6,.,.,TGTGCCAGCAGCTTATTTTTCCGGCGGGATAATTCACCCCTCCACTTT,CASSLFFRRDNSPLHF
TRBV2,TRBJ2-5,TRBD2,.,TGTGCCAGCGGTTTTGAAGCGGGGGACCAAGAGACCCAGTACTTC,CASGFEAGDQETQYF
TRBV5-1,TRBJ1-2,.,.,TGCGCCAGCAGCTTGGCCATTAGTACGCAGGCCCTCTATGGCTACACCTTC,CASSLAISTQALYGYTF
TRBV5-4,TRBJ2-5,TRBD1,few,TGTGCCAGCAGCTTACAGGGGGCAGCTTGGACCCAGTACTTC,CASSLQGAAWTQYF
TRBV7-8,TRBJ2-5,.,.,TGTGCCAGCAGCCGAACAGGGCAGGGAGAGACCCAGTACTTC,CASSRTGQGETQYF
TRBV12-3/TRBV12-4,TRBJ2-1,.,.,TGTGCCAGCAGTTTGCTGGGAGGGCAGTTCTTC,CASSLLGGQFF
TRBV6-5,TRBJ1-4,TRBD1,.,TGTGCCACCCAAGACAGGGGAAGAGGTAATGAAAAACTGTTTTTT,CATQDRGRGNEKLFF
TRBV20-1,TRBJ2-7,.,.,TGCAGTGCCGCTCATACATACGAGCAGTACTTC,CSAAHTYEQYF
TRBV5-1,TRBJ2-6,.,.,TGCGCCAGCAGCCACAGCATACGGGGCTCTGGGGCCAACGTCCTGACTTTC,CASSHSIRGSGANVLTF
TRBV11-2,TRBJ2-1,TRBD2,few,TGTGCCAGCAGCTGGACGGTCGTGCGGGGGGGGCCTGTAAATGAGCAGTTCTTC,CASSWTVVRGGPVNEQFF
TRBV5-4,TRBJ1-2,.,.,TGTGCCAGCAGCTTGAGGGGATCTGTCAACTATGGCTACACCTTC,CASSLRGSVNYGYTF
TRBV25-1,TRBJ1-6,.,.,TGTGCCAGCAGCCCTCCGACAGCTAATTCACCCCTCCACTTT,CASSPPTANSPLHF
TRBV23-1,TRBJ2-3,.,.,TGCGCCAGCAGTCAACGAGGTCAGGGCCCAGATACGCAGTATTTT,CASSQRGQGPDTQYF